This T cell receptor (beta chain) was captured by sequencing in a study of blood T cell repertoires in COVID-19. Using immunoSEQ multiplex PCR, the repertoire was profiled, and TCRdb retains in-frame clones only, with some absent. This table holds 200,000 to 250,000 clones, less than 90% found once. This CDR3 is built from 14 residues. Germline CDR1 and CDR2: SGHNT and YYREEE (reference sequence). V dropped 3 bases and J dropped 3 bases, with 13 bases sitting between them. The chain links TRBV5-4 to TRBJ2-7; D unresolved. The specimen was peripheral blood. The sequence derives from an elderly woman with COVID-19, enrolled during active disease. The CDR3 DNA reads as TGTGCCAGCAGCTATCGAGTCCCCCTCTACGAGCAGTACTTC. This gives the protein CASSYRVPLYEQYF.